A single sample gave rise to the 7 T cell receptor beta chains below, sequenced in a study of blood T cell repertoires in COVID-19. Sequencing used immunoSEQ multiplex PCR; TCRdb keeps in-frame clones, though not all of them. The profile covers 200,000 to 250,000 clones, with approximately 88% appearing a single time and roughly 3.7% taken by the ten largest. The sample taken for sequencing was PBMCs or T cells enriched from blood (not recorded which). The receptors derive from a woman under 40 who had been exposed to COVID-19.

The chain combines TRBV7-2 with TRBJ2-7, with 11 bases aligning to TRBD1. The CDR3 contains 14 residues. V shed 4 bases, J shed 2 bases, and the junction held 1 base outside the gene matches. Germline V gene data show CDR1 as SGHTA and CDR2 as FQGNSA. The CDR3 loop reads CASSWGQGAYEQYF. The DNA for the CDR3 is TGTGCCAGCAGCTGGGGACAGGGGGCCTACGAGCAGTACTTC.

The chain is built from TRBV10-2 and TRBJ2-7; 8 nucleotides align to TRBD2. From germline, CDR1 is WSHSY and CDR2 SAAADI. V gave up 0 bases and J gave up 1 base; unmatched junction bases: 11. CDR3 length: 18 residues. For the CDR3, the DNA is TGCGCCAGCAGTGAGTCAAACGGGGGGGCGAAAAGGTCCTACGAGCAGTACTTC. This encodes CASSESNGGAKRSYEQYF.

V usage is TRBV25-1 and J usage is TRBJ1-2; D might be TRBD1 (5 bases). Trimming stripped 1 base from V and 3 bases from J, with 12 bases between. This CDR3 region has 15 residues. CDR1 and CDR2 from the germline V gene are MGHDK and SYGVNS. In nucleotides, the CDR3 is TGTGCCAGCAGTGAATGGATGGGGACTGACTATGGCTACACCTTC. This codes for CASSEWMGTDYGYTF.

The chain uses TRBV3-1 (or the pseudogene TRBV3-2) and TRBJ2-5; 7 bases agree with TRBD2. V was clipped by 0 bases and J by 1 base; unmatched bases: 5. Germline CDR1 and CDR2: LGHDT and YNNKEL (reference sequence). This CDR3 contains 16 residues. This chain's CDR3 is CASSQDWGEGQETQYF. CDR3 nucleotides: TGTGCCAGCAGCCAAGATTGGGGGGAGGGCCAAGAGACCCAGTACTTC.

The V call is TRBV6-5, the J call TRBJ1-2; 8 bases are shared with TRBD1. The germline V gene has CDR1 MNHEY and CDR2 SVGAGI. The CDR3 length is 15 residues. With 0 bases clipped from V and 8 bases from J, the junction kept 8 bases outside the gene matches. The CDR3 reads CASSYSWQGARGYTF. In DNA, the CDR3 is TGTGCCAGCAGTTACTCGTGGCAGGGGGCACGGGGCTACACCTTC.

The DNA of the CDR3 is TGCGCCAGCAGCGCGGGAGGGACAGCCTCTAACTATGGCTACACCTTC. It specifies CASSAGGTASNYGYTF. V is TRBV5-1 and J is TRBJ1-2; 7 nucleotides line up with TRBD1. The CDR3 has 16 amino acids. J gave up 0 bases and V 4 bases, and 9 bases lay outside the gene matches. Germline V lookup: CDR1 SGHRS, CDR2 YFSETQ.

On this clone: Other DNA variants within this sample encode the same CDR3. V and J are TRBV7-9 and TRBJ1-1, with TRBD1 matching over 8 bases. CDR3 size: 14 residues. Trimming took 5 bases from V and 4 from J; bases not matched to a gene: 6. CDR1 and CDR2 (germline): SEHNR, FQNEAQ (reference sequence). The CDR3 DNA reads as TGTGCCAGCAGCCCACGACAGGGGAGCACTGAAGCTTTCTTT. This gives the protein CASSPRQGSTEAFF.